The 30 T cell receptor beta chains presented below share a single source sample, sequenced in a study of cytomegalovirus exposure and HLA in healthy donors. The PCR used 60 Vbeta and 13 Jbeta primers. This table comes from immunoSEQ multiplex PCR, and its TCRdb copy is limited to in-frame clones, with some not included. The repertoire holds around 92,000 clones, with roughly 80% as singletons. Sequenced input: PBMCs. The receptors were sampled from a man aged 55 to 69 in good health and CMV-seropositive.

The genes are TRBV7-2 and TRBJ2-7; tentatively, D is TRBD2 (6 bases). The V and J ends lost 1 base and 0 bases respectively, with 13 bases between them. The germline V gene encodes CDR1 SGHTA and CDR2 FQGNSA. The CDR3 runs 16 residues. DNA for the CDR3: TGTGCCAGCAGCTTAGACGGCGGGGCGAGCTCCTACGAGCAGTACTTC. This translates into CASSLDGGASSYEQYF.

This clone was found once. This rearrangement joins TRBV7-2 to TRBJ1-2; 9 nucleotides align to TRBD1. Germline V gene lookup returns CDR1 SGHTA and CDR2 FQGNSA. The J segment lost 2 bases and the V segment lost 3 bases, leaving 4 bases of the junction unmatched. The length of the CDR3 is 15 residues. In DNA, the CDR3 is TGTGCCAGCAGCTTCTCCGGGACAGGGAACTATGGCTACACCTTC. Translating gives CASSFSGTGNYGYTF.

The chain couples TRBV4-1 to TRBJ2-3, with a weak D call TRBD1 (6 bases). The CDR3 loop spans 14 amino acids. V gave up 2 bases and J gave up 4 bases, with 10 bases separating them. Per germline, CDR1 MGHRA and CDR2 YSYEKL. CDR3 coding DNA: TGCGCCAGCAGCCAAAAACAGGGCTCAGATACGCAGTATTTT. Amino acid sequence: CASSQKQGSDTQYF.

The chain has TRBV29-1 and TRBJ2-2, with unresolved D. Germline CDR1 reads SQVTM; CDR2 reads ANQGSEA. With 8 bases removed from V and 0 bases from J, the gap between germline ends came to 13 bases. This CDR3 is 14 amino acids long. CDR3 DNA: TGCAGCTTTGGCTCCGGAGCGAACACCGGGGAGCTGTTTTTT. This encodes CSFGSGANTGELFF.

This clone was detected once. This chain joins TRBV5-1 and TRBJ2-5; 11 positions agree with TRBD1. The CDR3 length is 12 residues. In germline, CDR1 is SGHRS, CDR2 YFSETQ. Trimming removed 4 bases from V and 14 bases from J; junction bases left unmatched: 7. The CDR3 DNA reads TGCGCCAGCAGCATTGGGACAGGGGGGTTTTACTTC. Translating it yields CASSIGTGGFYF.

The table lists this clone with a count of one. The chain recombines TRBV5-1 with TRBJ1-6; D is ambiguous. Germline V lookup: CDR1 SGHRS, CDR2 YFSETQ. Trimming shortened V by 2 bases and J by 2 bases, and 8 bases separated the two germline ends. The CDR3 extends over 15 amino acids. The CDR3 nucleotides read TGCGCCAGCAGCTTTTCCCCCACCTATAATTCACCCCTCCACTTT. Translating gives CASSFSPTYNSPLHF.

The chain has TRBV5-1 and TRBJ2-5, with a weak D call TRBD2 (5 bases). The J call may be wrong; the DNA end is better matched by TRBJ2-7. This CDR3 has 16 residues. Germline CDR1 and CDR2: SGHRS and YFSETQ. The DNA of the CDR3 is TGCGCCAGCAGCTTGGGCGGACGAGGGTTCTCCTACGAGCAGTACTTC. Encoded protein: CASSLGGRGFSYEQYF.

This chain links TRBV5-1 with TRBJ2-4; tentative D call: TRBD2 (5 bases). Trimming shortened V by 1 base and J by 5 bases, and 10 bases separated the two germline ends. Looked up from germline, CDR1 is SGHRS and CDR2 is YFSETQ. The CDR3 has 14 residues. The CDR3 region is CASSLRRSENIQYF. CDR3 in DNA: TGCGCCAGCAGCTTGCGGAGGTCCGAAAACATTCAGTACTTC.

Within the sample, this clone is medium-sized. The J gene is TRBJ1-6, the V gene TRBV28; tentative D call: TRBD1 (5 bases). CDR1 MDHEN and CDR2 SYDVKM come from the germline V gene. The CDR3 contains 15 residues. Between the trimmed V and J ends, which lost 6 bases and 6 bases, there was a span of 15 bases. CDR3 nucleotides: TGTGCCAGCAGCCTAACAGGAATTCTTAATTCACCCCTCCACTTT. Its protein product is CASSLTGILNSPLHF.

As for this clone: This sample also contains other DNA sequences that code for the same CDR3. This sequence joins TRBV30 and TRBJ2-3; 10 bases are shared with TRBD1. Trimming at V came to 2 bases and at J to 0 bases, leaving 14 bases not matched to a gene. The CDR3 consists of 19 residues. The germline V gene has CDR1 GTSNPN and CDR2 SVGIG (reference sequence). The CDR3 sequence is CAWSPGTGVFKASTDTQYF. CDR3 bases: TGTGCCTGGAGTCCCGGGACAGGGGTCTTTAAAGCTAGCACAGATACGCAGTATTTT.

The V and J genes are TRBV4-1 and TRBJ2-1; D uncertain. There are 13 residues in the CDR3. V was trimmed by 4 bases and J by 8 bases, leaving 12 bases between them. Germline V lookup: CDR1 MGHRA, CDR2 YSYEKL. In DNA, the CDR3 is TGCGCCAGCAGCCCCCAGGTGAACTATGAGCAGTTCTTC. This sequence encodes CASSPQVNYEQFF.

The J gene is TRBJ1-2, the V gene TRBV4-2, with a possible D match to TRBD1 (5 bases). The CDR3 has 16 amino acids. Per germline, CDR1 LGHNA and CDR2 YNFKEQ. The ends were cut back, 0 bases at V and 1 base at J, with 12 bases in the middle. In nucleotides, the CDR3 is TGTGCCAGCAGCCAAGACTGGAGGGGCCTTAACTATGGCTACACCTTC. It encodes CASSQDWRGLNYGYTF.

This clone came up a few times. V gene TRBV4-3 combines with J gene TRBJ2-3, with a tentative D call TRBD1 (7 bases). Germline V gene data show CDR1 as LGHNA and CDR2 as YSLEER. There are 16 residues in the CDR3. Trimming stripped 4 bases from V and 7 bases from J, with 21 bases between. The CDR3 loop reads CASSLKTGTGAYTQYF. CDR3 bases: TGCGCCAGCAGCCTCAAGACAGGGACGGGGGCGTATACGCAGTATTTT.

Note on this clone: An end of the junction differs from the germline gene, which may be a read error. The chain has TRBV5-1 and TRBJ2-7; 8 nucleotides line up with TRBD1. Germline-derived CDR1 and CDR2 are SGHRS and YFSETQ. CDR3 length: 15 residues. Here the CDR3 reads CASSLGDRGRGEQYF. The CDR3 DNA follows: TGCGCCAGCAGTTTGGGCGACAGGGGAAGAGGCGAGCAGTACTTC.

This chain joins TRBV4-3 and TRBJ2-7; tentatively, D is TRBD2 (5 bases). The CDR3 covers 17 residues. Germline lookup yields CDR1 LGHNA and CDR2 YSLEER. V lost 0 bases to trimming and J lost 0 bases, with 15 bases between them. The CDR3 bases are TGCGCCAGCAGCCAAGAGGTGGTAGGAGGACTCTCCTACGAGCAGTACTTC. Translation: CASSQEVVGGLSYEQYF.

This rearrangement joins TRBV5-4 to TRBJ2-1; 8 bases line up with TRBD1. The CDR3 is 16 residues long. Looked up from germline, CDR1 is SGHNT and CDR2 is YYREEE (reference sequence). The junction had 17 bases not matched to a gene; V was cut back by 7 bases and J by 8 bases. The CDR3 sequence: CASSSQGARALHEQFF. The CDR3 nucleotides are TGTGCCAGCTCCTCCCAGGGGGCACGCGCACTGCATGAGCAGTTCTTC.

The chain couples TRBV5-5 to TRBJ1-6; TRBD1 matches 7 bases. The germline V gene encodes CDR1 SGHKS and CDR2 YYEKEE (reference sequence). V trimming: 2 bases; J trimming: 5 bases; junction bases outside the gene matches: 10. The CDR3 extends over 17 amino acids. CDR3 protein: CASSLRGQGLDNSPLHF. CDR3 DNA: TGTGCCAGCAGCTTAAGGGGGCAGGGGCTTGATAATTCACCCCTCCACTTT.

V gene TRBV9 combines with J gene TRBJ2-3; 9 bases map to TRBD2. Losses at the gene ends were 3 bases for V and 6 bases for J; bases not matched to a gene: 17. This CDR3 comprises 18 residues. Per the germline V gene, CDR1 is SGDLS and CDR2 is YYNGEE. The CDR3 protein is CASSATASLRGGRDTQYF. In DNA, the CDR3 is TGTGCCAGCAGCGCAACCGCCTCGTTGCGGGGGGGAAGGGATACGCAGTATTTT.

The chain employs TRBV5-1 and TRBJ2-1; tentative D call: TRBD1 (5 bases). The CDR3 is 15 amino acids. Per germline, CDR1 SGHRS and CDR2 YFSETQ. V was pared by 2 bases and J by 8 bases, with 17 bases between. The CDR3 DNA follows: TGCGCCAGCAGCTTCCGTGGCAGGGCAATCGATGAGCAGTTCTTC. Its translation: CASSFRGRAIDEQFF.

The chain combines TRBV27 with TRBJ1-4; no firm D call. This CDR3 is built from 13 residues. The germline gives CDR1 MNHEY, CDR2 SMNVEV (reference sequence). The germline V and J ends were trimmed by 5 bases and 4 bases, with 8 bases remaining between them. The CDR3 loop is CASSPGYNEKLFF. The CDR3 nucleotides are TGTGCCAGCAGTCCGGGGTATAATGAAAAACTGTTTTTT.

Turning to this clone: One end of the junction fails to match germline, which may point to a read error. V usage is TRBV5-1 and J usage is TRBJ2-7, with a weak D call TRBD1 (5 bases). The CDR3 is 14 residues long. The V gene's germline CDR1 is SGHRS and CDR2 YFSETQ. CDR3 loop: CASGFTGAPYEQYF. As DNA, the CDR3 is TGCGCCAGCGGCTTCACAGGAGCCCCCTACGAGCAGTACTTC.

J is TRBJ1-2 and V is TRBV18; a weak D match, TRBD1 (6 bases). Per germline, CDR1 KGHSH and CDR2 LQKENI. Trimming stripped 3 bases from V and 6 bases from J, with 14 bases between. This CDR3 spans 14 amino acids. Here the CDR3 DNA reads TGTGCCAGCTCACCCCAACAGGGAAGCGATGGCTACACCTTC. It is translated as CASSPQQGSDGYTF.

This clone was seen more than once but under ten times. V and J are TRBV6-1 and TRBJ1-2; 7 bases are shared with TRBD1. Germline CDR1 is MNHNS and CDR2 is SASEGT. This CDR3 comprises 15 residues. V dropped 1 base and J dropped 2; count of bases not matched to a gene: 4. CDR3 region: CASSEDRGRNYGYTF. The CDR3 DNA reads TGTGCCAGCAGTGAAGACAGGGGTAGGAACTATGGCTACACCTTC.

The chain recombines TRBV30 with TRBJ2-3; 8 positions match TRBD2. The V and J ends lost 0 bases and 0 bases, in that order; junction bases with no gene match: 11. The CDR3 has 18 residues. Per the germline V gene, CDR1 is GTSNPN and CDR2 is SVGIG (reference sequence). CDR3 bases: TGTGCCTGGAGTGTACCGACTAGCGAATCTAATAGCACAGATACGCAGTATTTT. The encoded protein is CAWSVPTSESNSTDTQYF.

V is TRBV7-3 and J is TRBJ2-7; a possible D gene is TRBD2 (7 bases). This CDR3 comprises 13 residues. V lost 1 base, J lost 6 bases, and 10 bases lay in between. Germline assignment: CDR1 SGHTA and CDR2 FQGTGA. DNA for the CDR3: TGTGCCAGCAGCTTAAGCGGGGGCGGCGAGCAGTACTTC. Translation gives CASSLSGGGEQYF.

This chain links TRBV27 with TRBJ1-5; 10 bases map to TRBD1. With 8 bases clipped from V and 0 bases from J, the junction kept 13 bases outside the gene matches. This CDR3 has 18 residues. Germline V gives CDR1 MNHEY, CDR2 SMNVEV (reference sequence). The CDR3 sequence: CASARWEGQGSSNQPQHF. The CDR3 coding sequence is TGTGCCAGCGCAAGATGGGAGGGACAGGGGTCTAGCAATCAGCCCCAGCATTTT.

This chain links TRBV19 with TRBJ1-5, with 7 bases lining up with TRBD1. This CDR3 is 14 amino acids long. The germline CDR1 and CDR2 sequences are LNHDA and SQIVND (reference sequence). Trimming cost V 6 bases and J 1 base; bases outside gene matches: 3. CDR3 DNA: TGTGCCAGTAGGGAGACAGGGAGCAATCAGCCCCAGCATTTT. Translated: CASRETGSNQPQHF. The full variable domain, in which reference TRBV19 and TRBJ1-5 provide the parts outside the CDR3, is DGGITQSPKYLFRKEGQNVTLSCEQNLNHDAMYWYRQDPGQGLRLIYYSQIVNDFQKGDIAEGYSVSREKKESFPLTVTSAQKNPTAFYLCASRETGSNQPQHFGDGTRLSIL.

The chain combines TRBV7-3 with TRBJ1-6, with D maybe TRBD1 (6 bases). Looked up from germline, CDR1 is SGHTA and CDR2 is FQGTGA. Trimming removed 9 bases at V and 7 bases at J, with 10 bases between. This CDR3 is 12 amino acids long. CDR3 sequence: CASSTGNSPLHF. DNA for the CDR3: TGTGCCAGTAGTACAGGGAATTCACCCCTCCACTTT. Drawing the rest from reference TRBV7-3 and TRBJ1-6, the complete variable domain is GAGVSQTPSNKVTEKGKYVELRCDPISGHTALYWYRQSLGQGPEFLIYFQGTGAADDSGLPNDRFFAVRPEGSVSTLKIQRTERGDSAVYLCASSTGNSPLHFGNGTRLTVT.

The V call is TRBV7-8, the J call TRBJ1-6; no clear D gene. The CDR3 has 15 residues. The ends were cut back, 0 bases at V and 5 bases at J, with 8 bases in the middle. Germline CDR1 reads SGHVS; CDR2 reads FQNEAQ. The CDR3 region is CASSLAQADNSPLHF. Here the CDR3 DNA reads TGTGCCAGCAGCTTAGCGCAAGCCGATAATTCACCCCTCCACTTT.

The chain links TRBV7-9 to TRBJ2-2; maybe TRBD2 (6 bases). The germline V gene has CDR1 SEHNR and CDR2 FQNEAQ (reference sequence). V lost 1 base and J lost 0, with 15 bases in between. This CDR3 has 18 residues. In DNA, the CDR3 is TGTGCCAGCAGCTTAGAGCTTTTGGGGGGAGCGAACACCGGGGAGCTGTTTTTT. Amino acid sequence: CASSLELLGGANTGELFF.